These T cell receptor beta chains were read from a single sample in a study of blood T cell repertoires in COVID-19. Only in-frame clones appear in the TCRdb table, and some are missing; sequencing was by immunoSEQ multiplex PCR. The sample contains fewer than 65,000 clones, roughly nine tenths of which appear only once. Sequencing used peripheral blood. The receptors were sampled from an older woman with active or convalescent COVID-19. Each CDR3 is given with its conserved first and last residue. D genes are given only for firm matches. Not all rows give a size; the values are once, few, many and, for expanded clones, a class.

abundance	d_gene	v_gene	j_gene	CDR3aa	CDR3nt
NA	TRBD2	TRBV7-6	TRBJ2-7	CASSLLAGEANEQYF	TGTGCCAGCAGCTTGCTAGCGGGAGAAGCTAACGAGCAGTACTTC
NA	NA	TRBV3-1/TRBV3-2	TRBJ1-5	CASSLGGVGQPQHF	TGTGCCAGCAGCCTAGGGGGGGTAGGTCAGCCCCAGCATTTT
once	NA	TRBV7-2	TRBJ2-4	CASSLGAQNIQYF	TGTGCCAGCAGCTTAGGGGCCCAAAACATTCAGTACTTC
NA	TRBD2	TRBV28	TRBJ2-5	CASSPLAGISQETQYF	TGTGCCAGCAGTCCTTTAGCGGGGATTAGCCAAGAGACCCAGTACTTC
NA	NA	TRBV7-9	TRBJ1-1	CASSLFEGNTEAFF	TGTGCCAGCAGCTTATTCGAGGGAAACACTGAAGCTTTCTTT
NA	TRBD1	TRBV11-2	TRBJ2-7	CASSFTGGVYEQYF	TGTGCCAGCAGCTTCACAGGGGGAGTCTACGAGCAGTACTTC
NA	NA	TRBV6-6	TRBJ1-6	CASSPRAGSYNSPLHF	TGTGCCAGCAGCCCTCGCGCCGGTTCCTATAATTCACCCCTCCACTTT
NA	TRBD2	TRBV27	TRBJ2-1	CASSFSLAGGYNEQFF	TGTGCCAGCAGTTTCTCACTAGCGGGAGGATACAATGAGCAGTTCTTC
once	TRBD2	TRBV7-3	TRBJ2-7	CASSPRASGTYEQYF	TGTGCCAGCAGCCCTAGGGCTAGCGGCACCTACGAGCAGTACTTC
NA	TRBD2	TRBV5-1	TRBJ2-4	CASSLGSGGRGNIQYF	TGCGCCAGCAGCTTGGGTAGCGGGGGGCGAGGGAACATTCAGTACTTC
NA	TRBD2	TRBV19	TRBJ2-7	CASSIGLAGGSEQYF	TGTGCCAGTAGTATAGGCCTAGCGGGAGGAAGCGAGCAGTACTTC
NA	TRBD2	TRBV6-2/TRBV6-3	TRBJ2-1	CASSRPALGAGGLNEQFF	TGTGCCAGCAGCCGTCCCGCTCTGGGAGCGGGGGGGCTGAATGAGCAGTTCTTC
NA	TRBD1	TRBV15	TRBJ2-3	CATSRDGDSTQYF	TGTGCCACCAGCAGAGATGGGGACAGTACGCAGTATTTT
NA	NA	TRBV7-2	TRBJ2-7	CASSLGPQDEQYF	TGTGCCAGCAGCTTAGGGCCCCAGGACGAGCAGTACTTC
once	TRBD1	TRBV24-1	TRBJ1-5	CATSDESRTGEMPQHF	TGTGCCACCAGTGACGAATCCCGGACAGGGGAGATGCCCCAGCATTTT
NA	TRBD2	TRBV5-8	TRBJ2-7	CASSTGTSGRVYEQYF	TGTGCCAGCAGCACCGGGACTAGCGGGAGAGTCTACGAGCAGTACTTC
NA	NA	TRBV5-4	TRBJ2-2	CASSTPGGRPSTGELFF	TGTGCCAGCAGCACACCAGGGGGGAGGCCGAGCACCGGGGAGCTGTTTTTT
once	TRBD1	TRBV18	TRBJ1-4	CASRGQGVGSTNEKLFF	TGTGCCAGCCGGGGACAGGGGGTTGGGTCGACTAATGAAAAACTGTTTTTT
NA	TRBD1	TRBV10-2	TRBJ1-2	CASRLGQGEIYGYTF	TGCGCCAGCAGACTCGGACAGGGAGAGATTTATGGCTACACCTTC
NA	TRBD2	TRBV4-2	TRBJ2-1	CASSPGLAGEGEQFF	TGTGCCAGCAGCCCGGGACTAGCGGGAGAAGGGGAGCAGTTCTTC
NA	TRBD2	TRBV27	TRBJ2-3	CASRLAGITGTQYF	TGTGCCAGCCGACTAGCGGGCATCACAGGTACGCAGTATTTT
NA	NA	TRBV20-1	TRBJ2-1	CSARSGNEQFF	TGCAGTGCTAGATCGGGTAATGAGCAGTTCTTC
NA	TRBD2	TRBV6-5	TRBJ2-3	CAVRSGIGTDTQYF	TGTGCAGTACGTAGCGGGATTGGCACAGATACGCAGTATTTT
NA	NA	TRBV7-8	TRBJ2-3	CASSLGGRTAPDTQYF	TGTGCCAGCAGCTTAGGAGGGCGGACAGCCCCAGATACGCAGTATTTT
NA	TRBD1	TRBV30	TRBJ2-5	CAWSRGQGETQYF	TGTGCCTGGAGCAGGGGACAGGGGGAGACCCAGTACTTC
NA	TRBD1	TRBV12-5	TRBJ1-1	CASGLFRGDGRASTEAFF	TGTGCTAGTGGTTTATTCAGGGGGGACGGCAGGGCGAGCACTGAAGCTTTCTTT